Reported below is one T cell receptor (beta chain). Assignment of participants to cohorts was predicated upon participant-reported clinical history. The entry originates in a study of blood T cell repertoires in COVID-19. Sequencing used immunoSEQ multiplex PCR; TCRdb keeps in-frame clones, though not all of them. The table records 320,000 or so clones, about 85% of them present only once. CDR1 LGHNA and CDR2 YSLEER come from the germline V gene. V was pared by 4 bases and J by 4 bases, with 13 bases between. This CDR3 spans 14 amino acids. This TCR derives from a woman aged 30 to 39 who had been exposed to COVID-19. The chain combines TRBV4-3 with TRBJ1-1; D is unresolved. The sequencing sample was made of PBMCs or T cells enriched from blood (not recorded which). The CDR3 here is CASSPWEGPTEAFF. The CDR3 DNA reads as TGCGCCAGCAGCCCCTGGGAGGGCCCCACTGAAGCTTTCTTT.